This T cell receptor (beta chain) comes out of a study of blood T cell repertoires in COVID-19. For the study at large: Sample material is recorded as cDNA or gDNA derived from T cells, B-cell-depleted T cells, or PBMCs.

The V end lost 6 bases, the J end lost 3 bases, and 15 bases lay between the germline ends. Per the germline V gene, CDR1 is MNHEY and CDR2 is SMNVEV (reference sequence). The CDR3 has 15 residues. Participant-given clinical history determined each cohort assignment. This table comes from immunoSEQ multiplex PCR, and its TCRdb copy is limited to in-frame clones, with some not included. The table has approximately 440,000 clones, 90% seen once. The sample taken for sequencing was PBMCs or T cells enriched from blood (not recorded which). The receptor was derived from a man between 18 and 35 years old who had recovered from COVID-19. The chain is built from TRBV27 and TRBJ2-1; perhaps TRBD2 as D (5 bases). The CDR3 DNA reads TGTGCCAGCAGGCCACTCAGCGGAGGCTACAATGAGCAGTTCTTC. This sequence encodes CASRPLSGGYNEQFF.